This entry features one T cell receptor beta chain sequence. Its target is unknown. The sample originates from a study of T cells after yellow fever vaccination. Trimming cost V 7 bases and J 4 bases; bases outside gene matches: 10. Germline CDR1 reads SQVTM; CDR2 reads ANQGSEA. The CDR3 is 14 residues long. Study results and limitations: A small share of clonotypes appeared in both CD4 and CD8 compartments.

TCRdb itself ran the 5' RACE reads through MiXCR, one entry per CDR3 protein. The sample lists around 530,000 distinct CDR3 sequences, about 17% occurring once. The TCR originated in a man between 18 and 29 years old who received the YFV17D yellow fever vaccine. The chain employs TRBV29-1 and TRBJ1-2; 9 bases fit TRBD1. The material was PBMCs, obtained 5 days after the first yellow fever vaccination. CDR3 nucleotide sequence: TGCAGCGCGCTGGGACAGGGAGGCGGCTATGGCTACACCTTC. Translated: CSALGQGGGYGYTF.